What follows are 22 T cell receptor beta chains derived from one specimen sequenced in a study of CD8 T cells in ankylosing spondylitis. In TCRdb, the 5' RACE reads were re-called with MiXCR into one record per CDR3 protein. The table lists about 320,000 distinct CDR3 sequences, under 14% of them singletons. The sequenced sample was blood, either unsorted or a sorted T cell fraction (not recorded which). These receptors were collected from a female donor with ankylosing spondylitis or in good health (not recorded which).

This clonotype was recorded at least ten times. The CDR3 is CSARTGTSDYNEQFF. Written as DNA, the CDR3 is TGCAGTGCCAGAACCGGGACTAGCGACTACAATGAGCAGTTCTTC. V usage is TRBV20-1 and J usage is TRBJ2-1, with 10 bases lining up with TRBD2. The germline gives CDR1 DFQATT, CDR2 SNEGSKA (reference sequence). With V trimmed by 6 bases and J by 3 bases, 8 bases remained unmatched. The CDR3 is 15 residues long.

This clonotype was seen a handful of times. The chain couples TRBV20-1 to TRBJ2-7; D perhaps matches TRBD2 (7 bases). There are 15 residues in the CDR3. From germline, CDR1 is DFQATT and CDR2 SNEGSKA (reference sequence). Trimming removed 0 bases from V and 6 bases from J, with 18 bases in between. In nucleotides, the CDR3 is TGCAGTGCTAGAGATCCGGGGGGCCCCTCTCGCGAGCAGTACTTC. Translated, it gives CSARDPGGPSREQYF.

This clonotype has ten or more counts. This chain joins TRBV12-3 or TRBV12-4 and TRBJ1-1; D unresolved. V shed 1 base and J shed 7 bases, with 7 bases lying between them. This CDR3 contains 12 residues. The chain's CDR3 is CASSLGHGEAFF. The CDR3 DNA reads TGTGCCAGCAGTTTAGGGCACGGTGAAGCTTTCTTT.

This clonotype was seen many times. As DNA, the CDR3 is TGCGCCAGCAGCTTTGCAGGGGGAGACACCGGGGAGCTGTTTTTT. Residues: CASSFAGGDTGELFF. The chain carries TRBV5-1 and TRBJ2-2; 7 nucleotides align to TRBD1. V dropped 2 bases and J dropped 3; count of bases not matched to a gene: 4. The CDR3 has 15 amino acids. Germline loops: CDR1 SGHRS, CDR2 YFSETQ.

The chain recombines TRBV20-1 with TRBJ2-7, with TRBD2 identical over 10 bases. Germline CDR1 and CDR2: DFQATT and SNEGSKA (reference sequence). V lost 0 bases, J lost 3 bases, and 5 bases stayed unmatched. The CDR3 is 15 residues long. CDR3 nucleotides: TGCAGTGCTAGAGATCCGTCTAGCGGGAGCTACGAGCAGTACTTC. Its translation is CSARDPSSGSYEQYF.

This clonotype has at least ten counts. This chain links TRBV7-3 with TRBJ2-3; a possible D gene is TRBD2 (5 bases). V lost 3 bases and J lost 5, with 18 bases in between. The CDR3 runs 16 residues. CDR1 is SGHTA, CDR2 FQGTGA, per germline. Written as DNA, the CDR3 is TGTGCCAGCAGCTTGGGGTTTGGGAGCGCGGAAGATACGCAGTATTTT. Its protein product is CASSLGFGSAEDTQYF.

This clonotype occurred many times. The J gene is TRBJ1-1, the V gene TRBV20-1; weak D call: TRBD1 (5 bases). CDR3 length: 14 amino acids. Trimming took off 5 bases at V and 6 bases at J, with 19 bases between the two ends. The germline CDR1 and CDR2 sequences are DFQATT and SNEGSKA (reference sequence). As DNA, the CDR3 is TGCAGTGCTTCTCCTTATAAGGGACCCCCTGAAGCTTTCTTT. Encoded protein: CSASPYKGPPEAFF.

This clonotype was found a few times. This chain connects TRBV25-1 to TRBJ2-5, with 8 bases matching TRBD1. This CDR3 spans 11 amino acids. Germline CDR1 and CDR2: MGHDK and SYGVNS. J gave up 7 bases and V 5 bases, and 0 bases lay outside the gene matches. In nucleotides, the CDR3 is TGTGCCAGCAGTCAGGGGGCGACCCAGTACTTC. Encoded protein: CASSQGATQYF.

In this sample, this clonotype turned up many times. The V gene is TRBV6-2 or TRBV6-3, the J gene TRBJ2-2; D remains unclear. Germline CDR1 is MNHEY and CDR2 is SVGEGT. The length of the CDR3 is 11 residues. Trimming cost V 10 bases and J 6 bases, with 9 bases left between them. CDR3 loop: CATKVPGELFF. The CDR3 region has the DNA TGTGCCACCAAGGTCCCCGGGGAGCTGTTTTTT.

This clonotype was seen many times. The chain has TRBV20-1 and TRBJ2-5, with D perhaps being TRBD1 or TRBD2 (5 bases each). Trimming shortened V by 4 bases and J by 1 base, and 19 bases separated the two germline ends. This CDR3 spans 16 amino acids. Germline V gene sequence: CDR1 DFQATT, CDR2 SNEGSKA (reference sequence). CDR3 loop: CSANLVGRVSQETQYF. As DNA, the CDR3 is TGCAGTGCTAATTTGGTGGGGCGGGTGTCCCAAGAGACCCAGTACTTC.

This clonotype was detected many times. The chain employs TRBV29-1 and TRBJ2-3, with TRBD2 identical over 11 bases. CDR1 is SQVTM, CDR2 ANQGSEA, per germline. This CDR3 is 15 amino acids long. V dropped 7 bases and J dropped 4; count of bases not matched to a gene: 10. The CDR3 spells CSAETGLADPDTQYF. The CDR3 DNA reads TGCAGCGCCGAGACGGGACTAGCGGACCCAGATACGCAGTATTTT.

The V gene is TRBV20-1, the J gene TRBJ2-6, with a weak D call TRBD2 (6 bases). V was cut by 3 bases and J by 1 base, with 19 bases left in between. CDR1 and CDR2 from the germline V gene are DFQATT and SNEGSKA (reference sequence). The CDR3 has 18 residues. CDR3 amino acids: CSARSPGLLASGANVLTF. DNA of the CDR3: TGCAGTGCTAGGTCTCCTGGCCTACTAGCTTCTGGGGCCAACGTCCTGACTTTC.

Only a few counts were recorded for this clonotype. The chain has TRBV18 and TRBJ2-3; 11 nucleotides align to TRBD2. CDR3 length: 18 residues. Germline CDR1 KGHSH, CDR2 LQKENI. After removal of 3 bases from V and 0 bases from J, the junction contained 8 bases not matched to a gene. CDR3 in DNA: TGTGCCAGCTCACCGACGGGACTAGCGGCCTCTAGCACAGATACGCAGTATTTT. This translates into CASSPTGLAASSTDTQYF.

The chain uses TRBV11-2 and TRBJ2-3; no clear D. Trimming removed 5 bases at V and 4 bases at J, with 7 bases between. Germline V gene data show CDR1 as SGHAT and CDR2 as FQNNGV. This CDR3 is 12 amino acids long. The chain's CDR3 is CASSPNSDTQYF. The CDR3 coding sequence is TGTGCCAGCAGCCCTAACTCAGATACGCAGTATTTT. The variable domain in full, with the rest retrieved from reference TRBV11-2 and TRBJ2-3, is EAGVAQSPRYKIIEKRQSVAFWCNPISGHATLYWYQQILGQGPKLLIQFQNNGVVDDSQLPKDRFSAERLKGVDSTLKIQPAKLEDSAVYLCASSPNSDTQYFGPGTRLTVL.

This clonotype has a count of ten or more. This chain uses TRBV20-1 with TRBJ2-1; D may be TRBD2 (6 bases). Per the germline V gene, CDR1 is DFQATT and CDR2 is SNEGSKA (reference sequence). Trimming took 3 bases from V and 2 from J, leaving 17 bases between them. The CDR3 sequence is 16 residues long. The CDR3 is CSARGLDSGPYNEQFF. The CDR3 region has the DNA TGCAGTGCTAGGGGGCTAGATAGCGGACCCTACAATGAGCAGTTCTTC.

This clonotype was seen repeatedly, ten times or more. For the CDR3, the DNA is TGTGCCAGCAGTGACATTCAGGGGCTCTATGGCTACACCTTC. Encoded protein: CASSDIQGLYGYTF. The chain employs TRBV6-1 and TRBJ1-2; possible D gene TRBD1, 6 bases. Looked up from germline, CDR1 is MNHNS and CDR2 is SASEGT. V was pared by 3 bases and J by 4 bases, with 12 bases between. There are 14 residues in the CDR3.

This clonotype was recorded at least ten times. The chain uses TRBV7-9 and TRBJ2-3; D ambiguous. V was pared by 3 bases and J by 0 bases, with 10 bases between. The CDR3 is 15 amino acids. The germline V gene encodes CDR1 SEHNR and CDR2 FQNEAQ (reference sequence). The CDR3 coding sequence is TGTGCCAGCAGCTTGGTTCAGCGAAGCACAGATACGCAGTATTTT. Translation: CASSLVQRSTDTQYF.

The chain couples TRBV10-3 to TRBJ1-4; 9 positions agree with TRBD1. The length of the CDR3 is 21 residues. Trimming cost V 0 bases and J 4 bases; bases outside gene matches: 18. Germline V gene lookup returns CDR1 ENHRY and CDR2 SYGVKD. The DNA of the CDR3 is TGTGCCATCAGTGAGTCGACTCCCTTCTCGGGACAGGGTGGCGGTAATGAAAAACTGTTTTTT. Translated, it gives CAISESTPFSGQGGGNEKLFF.

This chain links TRBV4-3 with TRBJ1-2; tentatively, D is TRBD1 (5 bases). Trimming stripped 0 bases from V and 1 base from J, with 15 bases between. Germline values: CDR1 LGHNA, CDR2 YSLEER. The CDR3 has 17 amino acids. The CDR3 region has the DNA TGCGCCAGCAGCCAAGATTGGGGGGTCGGCGGTAACTATGGCTACACCTTC. It translates to CASSQDWGVGGNYGYTF.

This clonotype was counted many times. The rearrangement joins TRBV12-3 or TRBV12-4 to TRBJ2-2, with D unresolved. CDR3 size: 17 residues. With 7 bases removed from V and 4 bases from J, the gap between germline ends came to 22 bases. CDR3 bases: TGTGCCAGCAACCAAAGGACGGACGTTTATAGCACCGGGGAGCTGTTTTTT. It codes for CASNQRTDVYSTGELFF.

This clonotype has ten or more counts. The chain links TRBV5-6 to TRBJ1-1, with 8 bases aligning to TRBD1. Germline assignment: CDR1 SGHDT and CDR2 YYEEEE. The length of the CDR3 is 14 residues. J lost 1 base, V lost 2 bases, and 1 base had no gene match. The CDR3 loop is CASSFDRGNTEAFF. CDR3 coding DNA: TGTGCCAGCAGCTTCGACAGGGGGAACACTGAAGCTTTCTTT. Combining the CDR3 with reference TRBV5-6 and TRBJ1-1 gives the whole variable domain DAGVTQSPTHLIKTRGQQVTLRCSPKSGHDTVSWYQQALGQGPQFIFQYYEEEERQRGNFPDRFSGHQFPNYSSELNVNALLLGDSALYLCASSFDRGNTEAFFGQGTRLTVV.

Comment on this clonotype: Being one base from a much bigger clone, this may be a read error. V gene TRBV7-2 combines with J gene TRBJ2-1; D uncertain. Germline CDR1 SGHTA, CDR2 FQGNSA. The CDR3 is 11 residues long. Trimming removed 3 bases at V and 6 bases at J, with 3 bases between. The CDR3 bases are TGTGCCAGCAGCTTCGCCAATGAGCAGTTCTTC. Protein product: CASSFANEQFF.